One and the same sample provided the 6 T cell receptor beta chains below, sequenced in a study of blood T cells in healthy people across ages. The use of a sample-barcoded 5' primer and a J-beta primer mix characterized a second PCR of about 6 to 12 cycles. TCRdb independently ran MiXCR on the 5' RACE reads; one entry per CDR3 protein. The data contain over a million distinct CDR3 sequences, 40% to 45% of them singletons. The sample comprised blood. The source is a woman aged 55-70 years in good health.

The chain recombines TRBV6-1 with TRBJ1-5; TRBD1 agrees at 8 bases. Trimming cost V 4 bases and J 2 bases; bases outside gene matches: 7. The germline V gene has CDR1 MNHNS and CDR2 SASEGT. This CDR3 has 16 residues. The CDR3 here is CASSVRQGWGNQPQHF. CDR3 bases: TGTGCCAGCAGTGTTCGACAGGGGTGGGGCAATCAGCCCCAGCATTTT.

This clonotype was seen only once. The J gene is TRBJ2-2, the V gene TRBV10-3; possible D gene TRBD2, 5 bases. Germline values: CDR1 ENHRY, CDR2 SYGVKD. Trimming pared 0 bases from V and 0 bases from J, leaving 8 bases between. The CDR3 extends over 16 amino acids. CDR3 DNA sequence: TGTGCCATCAGTGAGTCGGCACTAGCGAACACCGGGGAGCTGTTTTTT. This sequence encodes CAISESALANTGELFF.

The chain couples TRBV20-1 to TRBJ1-1; D ambiguous. The CDR3 is 12 amino acids. The germline V gene encodes CDR1 DFQATT and CDR2 SNEGSKA (reference sequence). The V end was cut by 3 bases, the J end by 5 bases, with 10 bases between. The DNA of the CDR3 is TGCAGTGCTAGTCCGACTGCAACTGAAGCTTTCTTT. It specifies CSASPTATEAFF.

Regarding this clonotype: One end of the junction fails to match germline, which may point to a read error. The chain has TRBV10-3 and TRBJ2-5, with a weak D call TRBD1 (6 bases). The CDR3 runs to 15 residues. Germline values: CDR1 ENHRY, CDR2 SYGVKD. CDR3 sequence reads: CAISEGQTSQEPQYF. CDR3 DNA: TGTGCCATCAGTGAGGGACAGACTTCGCAAGAGCCCCAGTACTTC.

This clonotype was seen a few times. The chain has TRBV11-2 and TRBJ2-3; no definite D call. Germline assignment: CDR1 SGHAT and CDR2 FQNNGV. The CDR3 is 13 residues long. Trimming left V 2 bases short and J 8 bases short, with 11 bases between. This chain's CDR3 is CASSLLEFGTQYF. CDR3 coding DNA: TGTGCCAGCAGCTTATTGGAATTTGGTACGCAGTATTTT. Full variable domain (remainder filled in from reference TRBV11-2 and TRBJ2-3): EAGVAQSPRYKIIEKRQSVAFWCNPISGHATLYWYQQILGQGPKLLIQFQNNGVVDDSQLPKDRFSAERLKGVDSTLKIQPAKLEDSAVYLCASSLLEFGTQYFGPGTRLTVL.

The chain employs TRBV9 and TRBJ2-5, with 9 bases matching TRBD2. The CDR3 is 15 amino acids. Germline CDR1 and CDR2: SGDLS and YYNGEE. The J segment lost 11 bases and the V segment lost 4 bases, leaving 15 bases of the junction unmatched. The DNA for the CDR3 is TGTGCCAGCAGCTTCTCCGGGACTAGCTTGGGTGAGCAGTACTTC. Amino acids: CASSFSGTSLGEQYF.